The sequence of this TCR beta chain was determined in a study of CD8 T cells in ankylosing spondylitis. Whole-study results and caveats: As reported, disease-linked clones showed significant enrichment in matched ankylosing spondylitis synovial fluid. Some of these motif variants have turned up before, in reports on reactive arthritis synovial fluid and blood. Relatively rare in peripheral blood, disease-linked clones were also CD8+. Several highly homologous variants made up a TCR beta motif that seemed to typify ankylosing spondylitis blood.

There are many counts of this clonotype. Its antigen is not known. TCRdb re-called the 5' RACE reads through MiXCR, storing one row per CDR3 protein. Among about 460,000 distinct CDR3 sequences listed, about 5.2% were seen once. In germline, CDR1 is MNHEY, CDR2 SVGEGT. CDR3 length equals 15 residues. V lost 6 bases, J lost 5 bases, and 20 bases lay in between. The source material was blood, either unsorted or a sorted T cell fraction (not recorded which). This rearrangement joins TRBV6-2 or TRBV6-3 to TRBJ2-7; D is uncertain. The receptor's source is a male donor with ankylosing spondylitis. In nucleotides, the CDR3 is TGTGCCAGCAGCCCGCCGGGCCCCCGATGGAACGAGCAGTACTTC. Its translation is CASSPPGPRWNEQYF.